This is a list of T cell receptor beta chains from one sample in a study of radiation and T cells in renal cell carcinoma. Here immunoSEQ multiplex PCR was the method, and the copy in TCRdb shows in-frame clones only, minus some. Counted here are under 200,000 clones, about 85% occurring once; the ten biggest clones make up around 11%. The sequencing used blood, collected from a patient whose treatment included radiotherapy and nephrectomy. The receptors were gathered from a woman aged 45-65 years with renal cell carcinoma. CDR3s include the opening cysteine and the closing phenylalanine or tryptophan. The D gene is left open where the match is weak. The size of a clone is reported for some rows only, either as once, few or many, or as a class for expanded clones.

TRBV19,NA,NA,TRBJ2-2,CASRPATNTGELFF,TGTGCCAGTCGTCCAGCGACTAACACCGGGGAGCTGTTTTTT
TRBV12-5,once,TRBD1,TRBJ2-3,CASGKRQGQSDTQYF,TGTGCTAGTGGTAAAAGACAGGGTCAAAGTGATACGCAGTATTTT
TRBV7-2,NA,NA,TRBJ2-1,CASSLMTGANEQFF,TGTGCCAGCAGCTTAATGACCGGGGCCAATGAGCAGTTCTTC
TRBV5-8,NA,TRBD1,TRBJ1-2,CASSVIPGQGMQGYTF,TGTGCCAGCAGCGTAATCCCGGGACAGGGAATGCAGGGCTACACCTTC
TRBV5-1,NA,NA,TRBJ1-1,CASSLAAGVTSEAFF,TGCGCCAGCAGCTTGGCGGCAGGGGTTACGTCTGAAGCTTTCTTT
TRBV6-6,NA,TRBD1,TRBJ1-5,CASSYGQGDYQPQHF,TGTGCCAGCAGTTACGGACAGGGGGATTACCAGCCCCAGCATTTT
TRBV7-9,NA,NA,TRBJ1-2,CASSTQAPYGYTF,TGTGCCAGCAGCACCCAGGCTCCCTATGGCTACACCTTC
TRBV7-7,NA,NA,TRBJ1-2,CASRFPYVYGYTF,TGTGCTAGCAGGTTTCCCTACGTCTATGGCTACACCTTC
TRBV11-2,NA,NA,TRBJ2-2,CASSLEMWGSGELFF,TGTGCCAGCAGCTTAGAAATGTGGGGGTCCGGGGAGCTGTTTTTT
TRBV7-2,NA,TRBD2,TRBJ2-1,CASSLAIGRGGSNEQFF,TGTGCCAGCAGCTTAGCAATTGGGCGGGGGGGCTCGAATGAGCAGTTCTTC
TRBV19,NA,NA,TRBJ2-1,CASSIAGVRDEQFF,TGTGCCAGTAGTATAGCTGGGGTGAGGGATGAGCAGTTCTTC
TRBV5-4,NA,NA,TRBJ1-1,CASSLGQMNTEAFF,TGTGCCAGCAGCTTGGGACAGATGAACACTGAAGCTTTCTTT
TRBV7-3,NA,TRBD2,TRBJ2-3,CASSSLRLAVADTQYF,TGTGCCAGCAGCTCACTCCGACTAGCGGTCGCAGATACGCAGTATTTT
TRBV10-3,NA,NA,TRBJ2-2,CAISRDSNTGELFF,TGTGCCATCAGCCGGGACTCGAACACCGGGGAGCTGTTTTTT
TRBV7-2,NA,TRBD1,TRBJ1-5,CASSRDRGPDQPQHF,TGTGCCAGCAGTAGGGACAGGGGGCCGGATCAGCCCCAGCATTTT
TRBV7-9,NA,NA,TRBJ1-1,CASSLMRGGTEAFF,TGTGCCAGCAGCTTAATGCGGGGTGGCACTGAAGCTTTCTTT
TRBV18,NA,NA,TRBJ2-3,CASSLSAGTITSTDTQYF,TGTGCCAGCTCCTTGTCGGCGGGGACAATAACTAGCACAGATACGCAGTATTTT
TRBV19,NA,NA,TRBJ1-5,CASSPAGGGFSNQPQHF,TGTGCCAGTAGTCCAGCCGGGGGCGGCTTTAGCAATCAGCCCCAGCATTTT
TRBV7-2,NA,NA,TRBJ2-7,CASSLAGGPDEQYF,TGTGCCAGCAGCTTAGCGGGGGGGCCGGACGAGCAGTACTTC
TRBV9,NA,TRBD1,TRBJ1-5,CASSRTGGVQPQHF,TGTGCCAGCAGCAGAACAGGGGGCGTTCAGCCCCAGCATTTT
TRBV9,NA,NA,TRBJ2-7,CASSKQGTTAYEQYF,TGTGCCAGCAGCAAACAGGGCACTACCGCCTACGAGCAGTACTTC
TRBV5-1,NA,NA,TRBJ1-1,CASSLEGAPLNTEAFF,TGCGCCAGCAGCTTGGAAGGGGCGCCATTGAACACTGAAGCTTTCTTT
TRBV9,NA,TRBD2,TRBJ2-3,CASSVGIGAGGAADTQYF,TGTGCCAGCAGCGTAGGGATAGGAGCGGGGGGGGCCGCAGATACGCAGTATTTT
TRBV5-4,NA,NA,TRBJ2-1,CASSLDGVARVYNEQFF,TGTGCCAGCAGCTTGGACGGGGTCGCCAGGGTTTACAATGAGCAGTTCTTC
TRBV6-1,few,NA,TRBJ1-2,CASSEWGLYGYTF,TGTGCCAGCAGTGAATGGGGACTATATGGCTACACCTTC
TRBV7-2,NA,NA,TRBJ2-1,CASSLAGGLYNEQFF,TGTGCCAGCAGCTTAGCGGGCGGGCTATACAATGAGCAGTTCTTC
TRBV5-6,NA,NA,TRBJ2-7,CASSVQFRAYEQYF,TGTGCCAGCAGTGTTCAATTCAGGGCCTACGAGCAGTACTTC